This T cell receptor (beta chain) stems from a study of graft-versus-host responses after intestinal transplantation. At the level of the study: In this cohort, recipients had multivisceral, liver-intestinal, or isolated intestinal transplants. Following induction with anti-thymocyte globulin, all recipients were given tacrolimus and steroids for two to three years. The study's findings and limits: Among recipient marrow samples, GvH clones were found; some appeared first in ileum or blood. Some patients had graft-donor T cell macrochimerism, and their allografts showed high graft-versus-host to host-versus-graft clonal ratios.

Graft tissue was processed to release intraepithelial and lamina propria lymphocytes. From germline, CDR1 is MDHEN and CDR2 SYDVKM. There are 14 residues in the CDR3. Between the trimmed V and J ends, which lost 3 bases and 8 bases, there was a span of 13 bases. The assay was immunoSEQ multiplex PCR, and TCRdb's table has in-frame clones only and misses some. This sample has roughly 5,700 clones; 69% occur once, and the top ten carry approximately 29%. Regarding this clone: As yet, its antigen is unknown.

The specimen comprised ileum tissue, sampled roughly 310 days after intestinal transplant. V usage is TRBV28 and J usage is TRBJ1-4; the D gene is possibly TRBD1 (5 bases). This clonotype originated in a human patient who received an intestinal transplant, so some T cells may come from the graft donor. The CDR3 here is CASSLGRAWEKLFF. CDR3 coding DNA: TGTGCCAGCAGTTTGGGCAGGGCCTGGGAAAAACTGTTTTTT.